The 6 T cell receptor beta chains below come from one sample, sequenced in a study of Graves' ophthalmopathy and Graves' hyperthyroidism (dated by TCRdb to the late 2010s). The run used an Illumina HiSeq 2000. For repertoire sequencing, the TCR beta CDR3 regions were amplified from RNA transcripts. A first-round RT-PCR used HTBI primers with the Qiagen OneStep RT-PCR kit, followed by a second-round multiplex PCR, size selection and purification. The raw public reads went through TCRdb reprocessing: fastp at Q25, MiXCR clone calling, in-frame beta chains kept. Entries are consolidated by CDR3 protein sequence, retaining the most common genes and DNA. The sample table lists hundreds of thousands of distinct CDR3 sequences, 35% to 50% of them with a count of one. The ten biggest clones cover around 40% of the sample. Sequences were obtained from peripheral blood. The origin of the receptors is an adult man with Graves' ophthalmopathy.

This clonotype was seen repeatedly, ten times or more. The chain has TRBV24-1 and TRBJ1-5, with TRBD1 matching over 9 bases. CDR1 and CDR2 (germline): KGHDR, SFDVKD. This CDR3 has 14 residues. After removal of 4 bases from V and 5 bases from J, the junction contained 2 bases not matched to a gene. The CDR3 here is CATSDRTGDQPQHF. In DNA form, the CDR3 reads TGTGCCACCAGTGACCGGACAGGGGATCAGCCCCAGCATTTT.

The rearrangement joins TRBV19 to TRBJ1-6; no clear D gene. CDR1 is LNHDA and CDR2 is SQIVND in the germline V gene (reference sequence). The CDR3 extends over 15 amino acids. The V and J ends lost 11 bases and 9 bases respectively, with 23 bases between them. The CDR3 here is CAWRASAGYTSPLHF. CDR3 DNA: TGTGCCTGGAGAGCCTCGGCGGGTTACACTTCACCCCTCCACTTT.

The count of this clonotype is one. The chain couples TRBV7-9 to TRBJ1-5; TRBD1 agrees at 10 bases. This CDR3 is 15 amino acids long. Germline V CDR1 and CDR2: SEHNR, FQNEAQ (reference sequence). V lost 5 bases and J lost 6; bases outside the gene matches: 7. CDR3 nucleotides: TGTGCCAGCAGCGGGACAGGGGCAGGGACTCAGCCCCAGCATTTT. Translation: CASSGTGAGTQPQHF.

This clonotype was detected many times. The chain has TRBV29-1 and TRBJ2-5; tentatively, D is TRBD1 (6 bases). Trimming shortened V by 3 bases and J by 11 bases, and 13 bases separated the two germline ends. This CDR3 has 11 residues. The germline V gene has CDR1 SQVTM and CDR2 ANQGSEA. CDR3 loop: CSVEPGQFQYF. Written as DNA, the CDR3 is TGCAGCGTTGAGCCGGGACAATTTCAGTACTTC.

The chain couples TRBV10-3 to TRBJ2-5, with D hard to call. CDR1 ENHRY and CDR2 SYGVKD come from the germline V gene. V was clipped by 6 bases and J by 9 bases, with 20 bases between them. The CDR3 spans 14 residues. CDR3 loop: CAISEDGNLSPQYF. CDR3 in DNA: TGTGCCATCAGCGAAGACGGTAACTTGTCGCCCCAGTACTTC.

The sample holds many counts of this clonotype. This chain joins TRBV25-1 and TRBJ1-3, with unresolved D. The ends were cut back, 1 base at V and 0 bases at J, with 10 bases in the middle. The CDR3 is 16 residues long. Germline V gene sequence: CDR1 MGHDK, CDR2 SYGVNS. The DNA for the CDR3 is TGTGCCAGCAGTGAATCGGGCATGTACTCTGGAAACACCATATATTTT. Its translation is CASSESGMYSGNTIYF.